The rows below give T cell receptor beta chains drawn from one sample of a study of beta chain features in type 1 diabetes. Here immunoSEQ multiplex PCR was the method, and the copy in TCRdb shows in-frame clones only, minus some. The repertoire includes 900,000 or so clones, about 17% of them detected once, and 0.023% sits in the top ten. The sequencing sample was made of naive CD4+ T cells from blood. All receptors derive from a woman between 18 and 29 years old in good health. Each CDR3 is given with its conserved first and last residue. D genes are given only for firm matches. Part of the rows lack a size; the others show once, few, many or a class for expanded clones.

. | TRBJ1-1 | TRBV28 | once | CASSLLLSIGTEAFF | TGTGCCAGCAGTTTATTGCTATCGATTGGCACTGAAGCTTTCTTT
TRBD2 | TRBJ2-3 | TRBV7-9 | few | CASSTRGGTEDTQYF | TGTGCCAGCAGCACTAGGGGAGGGACGGAGGATACGCAGTATTTT
TRBD2 | TRBJ2-7 | TRBV5-1 | few | CASSPGAGTSGMALAYEQYF | TGCGCCAGCAGCCCGGGGGCCGGGACTAGCGGGATGGCTCTGGCCTACGAGCAGTACTTC
TRBD1 | TRBJ2-7 | TRBV27 | few | CASSLTGGWYEQYF | TGTGCCAGCAGTTTGACAGGGGGCTGGTACGAGCAGTACTTC
TRBD2 | TRBJ2-7 | TRBV18 | . | CASSPPSGGAYEQYF | TGTGCCAGCTCACCTCCTAGCGGGGGGGCCTACGAGCAGTACTTC
. | TRBJ2-7 | TRBV7-2 | . | CASSLGLIYEQYF | TGTGCCAGCAGCTTAGGGCTGATTTACGAGCAGTACTTC
. | TRBJ2-5 | TRBV19 | few | CASSIVVQETQYF | TGTGCCAGTAGTATTGTAGTACAAGAGACCCAGTACTTC
. | TRBJ2-5 | TRBV7-9 | . | CASSLQGGKTQYF | TGTGCCAGCAGCTTACAGGGGGGGAAGACCCAGTACTTC
TRBD2 | TRBJ2-1 | TRBV6-9 | . | CALAGRVSYNEQFF | TGTGCTCTAGCGGGACGGGTCTCCTACAATGAGCAGTTCTTC
. | TRBJ2-1 | TRBV15 | . | CATSRRGLRNEQFF | TGTGCCACCAGCAGGAGAGGGCTGCGGAATGAGCAGTTCTTC
. | TRBJ2-3 | TRBV18 | . | CASSPPSRGWADTQYF | TGTGCCAGCTCACCACCGTCTAGGGGGTGGGCAGATACGCAGTATTTT
. | TRBJ2-7 | TRBV18 | . | CASSPHPGAGEQYF | TGTGCCAGCTCACCACATCCGGGGGCGGGGGAGCAGTACTTC
. | TRBJ2-7 | TRBV11-2 | . | CASSLMWSYEQYF | TGTGCCAGCAGCTTAATGTGGTCCTACGAGCAGTACTTC
TRBD1 | TRBJ1-2 | TRBV18 | few | CASSPQDRENYGYTF | TGTGCCAGCTCACCACAAGACAGGGAGAACTATGGCTACACCTTC
. | TRBJ2-5 | TRBV9 | few | CASSGLKGETQYF | TGTGCCAGCAGCGGGTTAAAGGGAGAGACCCAGTACTTC
. | TRBJ1-5 | TRBV19 | . | CASSISSGRNSNQPQHF | TGTGCCAGTAGTATATCGTCCGGCAGGAATAGCAATCAGCCCCAGCATTTT
. | TRBJ2-1 | TRBV7-9 | . | CASSLGGPGGSEQFF | TGTGCCAGCAGCTTAGGGGGACCGGGTGGGAGTGAGCAGTTCTTC
TRBD2 | TRBJ2-3 | TRBV5-1 | . | CASSGAGGPPLTDTQYF | TGCGCCAGCTCAGGGGCGGGAGGGCCCCCCCTCACAGATACGCAGTATTTT
. | TRBJ1-1 | TRBV19 | . | CASIQLGITEAFF | TGTGCCAGTATACAGTTGGGGATCACTGAAGCTTTCTTT
TRBD2 | TRBJ2-2 | TRBV4-3 | few | CASSQRLASNTGELFF | TGCGCCAGCAGCCAACGACTAGCGTCGAACACCGGGGAGCTGTTTTTT
. | TRBJ2-7 | TRBV14 | . | CASSPLWGHEQYF | TGTGCCAGCAGCCCCCTATGGGGCCACGAGCAGTACTTC
TRBD2 | TRBJ2-7 | TRBV11-2 | . | CASSLVHGRSSYEQYF | TGTGCCAGCAGCTTAGTTCACGGGAGGAGCTCCTACGAGCAGTACTTC
. | TRBJ1-2 | TRBV4-3 | few | CASSQGADGYGYTF | TGCGCCAGCAGCCAAGGCGCTGATGGCTATGGCTACACCTTC
TRBD2 | TRBJ2-3 | TRBV20-1 | . | CGQAGADTQYF | TGCGGGCAGGCGGGAGCAGATACGCAGTATTTT
TRBD1 | TRBJ2-6 | TRBV7-2 | few | CASSRTGNSGANVLTF | TGTGCCAGCAGCCGGACAGGGAACTCTGGGGCCAACGTCCTGACTTTC
TRBD1 | TRBJ2-7 | TRBV6-1 | . | CASSEKGQSYEQYF | TGTGCCAGCAGTGAGAAGGGACAGTCCTACGAGCAGTACTTC
. | TRBJ1-1 | TRBV28 | . | CASSLDPGRPNTEAFF | TGTGCCAGCAGTCTTGACCCGGGGCGACCGAACACTGAAGCTTTCTTT
TRBD2 | TRBJ2-7 | TRBV18 | once | CASSPERDATEQYF | TGTGCCAGCTCACCAGAGCGGGACGCTACCGAGCAGTACTTC
. | TRBJ2-5 | TRBV7-2 | . | CASSLGGQKETQYF | TGTGCCAGCAGCCTAGGCGGACAGAAAGAGACCCAGTACTTC
. | TRBJ2-7 | TRBV5-1 | . | CASSLTGQTYEQYF | TGCGCCAGCAGCTTGACTGGTCAAACCTACGAGCAGTACTTC
TRBD2 | TRBJ2-7 | TRBV27 | few | CASRTSGYEQYF | TGTGCCAGCAGGACTAGCGGTTACGAGCAGTACTTC
. | TRBJ2-3 | TRBV2 | . | CASSDPGAHTQYF | TGTGCCAGCAGTGACCCCGGAGCACATACGCAGTATTTT
. | TRBJ2-3 | TRBV7-3 | few | CASSRQGADTQYF | TGTGCCAGCAGCAGACAAGGCGCAGATACGCAGTATTTT
TRBD1 | TRBJ2-2 | TRBV5-6 | . | CASSFADRIVTGELFF | TGTGCCAGCAGCTTCGCGGACAGGATTGTCACCGGGGAGCTGTTTTTT
TRBD2 | TRBJ2-1 | TRBV29-1 | . | CSVKPTGTSRFNEQFF | TGCAGCGTTAAGCCTACCGGGACTAGCCGTTTCAATGAGCAGTTCTTC
. | TRBJ2-7 | TRBV19 | few | CASSIRQESYEQYF | TGTGCCAGTAGTATTCGACAGGAATCCTACGAGCAGTACTTC
. | TRBJ2-7 | TRBV6-6 | . | CASSYGESAGRTDF | TGTGCCAGCAGTTACGGGGAGTCTGCTGGTCGTACGGACTTC
. | TRBJ1-2 | TRBV15 | . | CATSRDGLQDYGYTF | TGTGCCACCAGCAGAGATGGGCTGCAGGACTATGGCTACACCTTC
TRBD2 | TRBJ2-1 | TRBV7-2 | . | CASSPGLAGVNEQFF | TGTGCCAGCAGCCCCGGACTAGCGGGAGTCAATGAGCAGTTCTTC
. | TRBJ1-5 | TRBV7-9 | . | CASTRGNQPQHF | TGTGCCAGCACCCGCGGCAATCAGCCCCAGCATTTT
TRBD2 | TRBJ2-1 | TRBV7-2 | few | CASIKGLAGNEQFF | TGTGCCAGCATCAAGGGACTAGCGGGCAATGAGCAGTTCTTC
TRBD2 | TRBJ2-7 | TRBV15 | . | CATRETLADYEQYF | TGTGCCACCAGAGAGACACTAGCGGACTACGAGCAGTACTTC
. | TRBJ2-1 | TRBV7-2 | . | CASSLMGVGFNEQFF | TGTGCCAGCAGCTTAATGGGAGTTGGGTTCAATGAGCAGTTCTTC
TRBD1 | TRBJ1-1 | TRBV6-6 | few | CASSHVPGQRSAFF | TGTGCCAGCAGTCATGTTCCGGGACAGCGCTCGGCTTTCTTT
. | TRBJ2-2 | TRBV5-4 | . | CASSSRQRDTGELFF | TGTGCCAGCAGCTCCCGACAGCGGGACACCGGGGAGCTGTTTTTT
TRBD1 | TRBJ1-2 | TRBV11-3 | . | CASSLTGQGAGGYTF | TGTGCCAGCAGCTTAACGGGACAGGGGGCTGGTGGCTACACCTTC
. | TRBJ2-6 | TRBV18 | . | CASSPTQEIRANVLTF | TGTGCCAGCTCACCAACCCAGGAGATCAGGGCCAACGTCCTGACTTTC
. | TRBJ2-7 | TRBV28 | . | CASSITPFGTSSYEQYF | TGTGCCAGCAGTATCACCCCCTTCGGGACCAGCTCCTACGAGCAGTACTTC